Reported below is one TCR beta chain. Antigen: not known. This record belongs to a study of identical twins. A universal primer site came from template switching; cDNA carried unique molecular identifiers. TCRdb called the 5' RACE reads again in MiXCR, with one record for every CDR3 protein. This repertoire shows hundreds of thousands of distinct CDR3 sequences, 21% found once; its top ten account for roughly 4.3%. Study-wide points: For zero-insertion analyses, partial confounding could come from invariant MAIT and iNKT cells. Memory repertoires lacked the insertion deficit that abundant cord blood beta clonotypes showed.

The CDR3 covers 13 residues. Germline lookup yields CDR1 SGHRS and CDR2 YFSETQ. Trimming left V 7 bases short and J 6 bases short, with 15 bases between. The same specimen was also included in a second study, on T cells expressing NK-cell markers. That paper adds: Of eight sequenced donors, seven were HCMV-seropositive and one HCMV-seronegative.

The specimen was PBMCs. This receptor was taken from a woman aged 18-29 years in good health. V usage is TRBV5-1 and J usage is TRBJ2-3, with D perhaps matching TRBD1 (5 bases). The CDR3: CASGDSFRDTQYF. The CDR3 region has the DNA TGCGCCAGCGGCGACAGCTTCAGGGATACGCAGTATTTT.